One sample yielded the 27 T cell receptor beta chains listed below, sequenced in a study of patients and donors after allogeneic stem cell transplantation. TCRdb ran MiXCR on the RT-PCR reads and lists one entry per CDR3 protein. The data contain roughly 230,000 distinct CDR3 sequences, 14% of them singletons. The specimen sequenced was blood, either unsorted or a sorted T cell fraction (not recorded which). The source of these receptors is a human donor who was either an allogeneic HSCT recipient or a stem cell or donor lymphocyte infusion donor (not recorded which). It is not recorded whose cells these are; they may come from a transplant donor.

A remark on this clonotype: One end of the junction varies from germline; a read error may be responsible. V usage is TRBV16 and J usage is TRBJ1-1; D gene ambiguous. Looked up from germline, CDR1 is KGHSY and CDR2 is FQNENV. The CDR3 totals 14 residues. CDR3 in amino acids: CASCQWGGNTEAFF. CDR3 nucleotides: TGTGCCAGCTGCCAATGGGGAGGTAACACTGAAGCTTTCTTT.

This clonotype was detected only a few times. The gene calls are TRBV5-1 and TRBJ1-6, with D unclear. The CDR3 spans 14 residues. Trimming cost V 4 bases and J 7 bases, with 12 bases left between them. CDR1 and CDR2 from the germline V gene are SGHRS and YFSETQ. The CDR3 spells CASSDGSGNSPLHF. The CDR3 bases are TGCGCCAGCAGCGACGGCAGCGGAAATTCACCCCTCCACTTT.

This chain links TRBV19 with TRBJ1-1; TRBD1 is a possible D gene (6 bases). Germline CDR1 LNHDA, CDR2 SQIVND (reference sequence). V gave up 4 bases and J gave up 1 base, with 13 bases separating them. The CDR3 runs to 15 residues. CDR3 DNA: TGTGCCAGTAGTAGCAGGGGACGGGGGAACACTGAAGCTTTCTTT. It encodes CASSSRGRGNTEAFF.

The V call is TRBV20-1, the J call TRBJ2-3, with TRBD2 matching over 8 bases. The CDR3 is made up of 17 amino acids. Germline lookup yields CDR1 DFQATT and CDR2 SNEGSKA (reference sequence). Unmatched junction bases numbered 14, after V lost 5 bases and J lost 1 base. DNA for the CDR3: TGCAGTGCTGGGGTCCCGACAGCGGGGGTTCGCACAGATACGCAGTATTTT. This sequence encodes CSAGVPTAGVRTDTQYF.

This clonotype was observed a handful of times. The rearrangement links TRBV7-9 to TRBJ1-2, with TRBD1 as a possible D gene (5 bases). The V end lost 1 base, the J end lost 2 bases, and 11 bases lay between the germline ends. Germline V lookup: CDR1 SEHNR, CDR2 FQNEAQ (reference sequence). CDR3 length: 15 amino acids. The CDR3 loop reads CASSLGQLNNYGYTF. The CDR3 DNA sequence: TGTGCCAGCAGCTTAGGACAGCTAAACAACTATGGCTACACCTTC. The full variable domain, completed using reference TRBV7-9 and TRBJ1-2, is DTGVSQNPRHKITKRGQNVTFRCDPISEHNRLYWYRQTLGQGPEFLTYFQNEAQLEKSRLLSDRFSAERPKGSFSTLEIQRTEQGDSAMYLCASSLGQLNNYGYTFGSGTRLTVV.

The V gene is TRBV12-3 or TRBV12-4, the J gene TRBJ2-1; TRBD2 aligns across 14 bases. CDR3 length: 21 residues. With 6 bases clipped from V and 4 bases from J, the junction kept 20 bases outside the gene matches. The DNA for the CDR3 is TGTGCCAGCAGCTCGGACAAGACCGGACTAGCGGGAGGACGTGGTTACAATGAGCAGTTCTTC. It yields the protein CASSSDKTGLAGGRGYNEQFF.

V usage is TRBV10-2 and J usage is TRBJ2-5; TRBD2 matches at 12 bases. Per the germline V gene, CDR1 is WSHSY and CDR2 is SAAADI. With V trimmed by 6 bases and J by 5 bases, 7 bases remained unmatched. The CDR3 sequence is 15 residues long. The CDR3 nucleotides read TGCGCCAGCAGGCTAGCGGGAGGGGTTGGGGAGACCCAGTACTTC. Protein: CASRLAGGVGETQYF.

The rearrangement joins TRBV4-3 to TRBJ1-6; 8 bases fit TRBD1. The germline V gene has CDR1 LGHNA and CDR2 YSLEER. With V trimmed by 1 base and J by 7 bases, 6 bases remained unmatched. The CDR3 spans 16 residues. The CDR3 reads CASSQGRGQANSPLHF. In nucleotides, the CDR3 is TGCGCCAGCAGCCAAGGCCGGGGACAGGCCAATTCACCCCTCCACTTT.

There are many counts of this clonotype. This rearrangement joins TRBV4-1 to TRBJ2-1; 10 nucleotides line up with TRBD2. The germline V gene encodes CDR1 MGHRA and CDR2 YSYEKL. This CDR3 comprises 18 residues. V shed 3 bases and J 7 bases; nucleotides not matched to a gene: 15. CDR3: CASSQASLAGVPRNEQFF. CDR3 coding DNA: TGCGCCAGCAGCCAGGCTTCTCTAGCGGGGGTCCCCCGGAATGAGCAGTTCTTC.

As DNA, the CDR3 is TGTGCCAGTACCCCCCGGACTAGCGGGAGGGACGATGAGCAGTTCTTC. Protein: CASTPRTSGRDDEQFF. The genes are TRBV19 and TRBJ2-1; 15 positions match TRBD2. V was clipped by 7 bases and J by 8 bases; unmatched bases: 9. In germline, CDR1 is LNHDA, CDR2 SQIVND (reference sequence). This CDR3 region has 16 residues. Drawing the rest from reference TRBV19 and TRBJ2-1, the complete variable domain is DGGITQSPKYLFRKEGQNVTLSCEQNLNHDAMYWYRQDPGQGLRLIYYSQIVNDFQKGDIAEGYSVSREKKESFPLTVTSAQKNPTAFYLCASTPRTSGRDDEQFFGPGTRLTVL.

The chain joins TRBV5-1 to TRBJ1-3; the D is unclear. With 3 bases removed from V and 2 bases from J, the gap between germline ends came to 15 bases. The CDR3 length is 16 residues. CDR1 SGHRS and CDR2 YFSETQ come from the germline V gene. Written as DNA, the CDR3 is TGCGCCAGCAGCTCAGGACCAAATTCCCCTGGAAACACCATATATTTT. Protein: CASSSGPNSPGNTIYF.

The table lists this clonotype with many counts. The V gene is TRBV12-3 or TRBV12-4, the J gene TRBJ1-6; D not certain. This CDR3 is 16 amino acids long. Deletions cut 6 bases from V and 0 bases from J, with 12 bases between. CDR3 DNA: TGTGCCAGCAGGGGAGGGATCTTCTCCTATAATTCACCCCTCCACTTT. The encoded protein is CASRGGIFSYNSPLHF.

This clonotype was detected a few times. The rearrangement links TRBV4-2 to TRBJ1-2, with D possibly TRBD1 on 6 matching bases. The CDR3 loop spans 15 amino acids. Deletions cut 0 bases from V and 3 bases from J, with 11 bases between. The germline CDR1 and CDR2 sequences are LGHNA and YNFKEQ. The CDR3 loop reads CASSQDRGADYGYTF. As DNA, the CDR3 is TGTGCCAGCAGCCAAGACAGGGGCGCAGACTATGGCTACACCTTC.

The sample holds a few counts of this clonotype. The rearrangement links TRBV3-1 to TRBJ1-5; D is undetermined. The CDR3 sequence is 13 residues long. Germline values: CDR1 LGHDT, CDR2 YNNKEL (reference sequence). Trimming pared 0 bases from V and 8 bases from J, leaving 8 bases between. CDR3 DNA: TGTGCCAGCAGCCAAGAGGCAGATGAGCCCCAGCATTTT. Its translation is CASSQEADEPQHF.

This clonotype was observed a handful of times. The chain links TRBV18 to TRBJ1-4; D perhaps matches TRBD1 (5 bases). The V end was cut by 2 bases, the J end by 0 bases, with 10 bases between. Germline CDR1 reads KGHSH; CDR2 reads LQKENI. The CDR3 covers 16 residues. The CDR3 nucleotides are TGTGCCAGCTCACCAAAAACGGGGGCAACTAATGAAAAACTGTTTTTT. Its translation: CASSPKTGATNEKLFF.

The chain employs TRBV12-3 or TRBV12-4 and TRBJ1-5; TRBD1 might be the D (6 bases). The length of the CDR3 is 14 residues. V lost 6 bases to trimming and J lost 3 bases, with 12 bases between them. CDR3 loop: CASRAGASNQPQHF. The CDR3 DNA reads TGTGCCAGCAGAGCGGGGGCCTCCAATCAGCCCCAGCATTTT.

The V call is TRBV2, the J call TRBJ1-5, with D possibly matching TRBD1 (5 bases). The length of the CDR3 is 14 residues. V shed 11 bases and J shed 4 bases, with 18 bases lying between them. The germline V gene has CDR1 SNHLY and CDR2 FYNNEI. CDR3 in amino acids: CACNARQLNQPQHF. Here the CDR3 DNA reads TGTGCCTGCAACGCAAGACAGTTAAATCAGCCCCAGCATTTT.

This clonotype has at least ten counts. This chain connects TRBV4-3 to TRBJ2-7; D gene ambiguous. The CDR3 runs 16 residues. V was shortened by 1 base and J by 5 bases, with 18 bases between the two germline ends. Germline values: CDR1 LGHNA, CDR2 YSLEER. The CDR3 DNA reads TGCGCCAGCAGCCAAGGACGGGCTTGGGCAAAGAACGAGCAGTACTTC. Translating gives CASSQGRAWAKNEQYF.

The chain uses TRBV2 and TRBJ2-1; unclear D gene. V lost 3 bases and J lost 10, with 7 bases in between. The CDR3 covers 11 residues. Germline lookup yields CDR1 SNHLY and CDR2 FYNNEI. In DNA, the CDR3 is TGTGCCAGCAGTGAGCCCGGGGAGCAGTTCTTC. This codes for CASSEPGEQFF.

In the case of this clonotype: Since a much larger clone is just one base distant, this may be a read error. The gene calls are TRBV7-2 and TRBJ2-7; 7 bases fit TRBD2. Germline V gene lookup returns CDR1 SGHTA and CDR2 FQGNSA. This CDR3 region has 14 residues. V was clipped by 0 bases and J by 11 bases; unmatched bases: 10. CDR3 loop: CASSLAVSAGEEYF. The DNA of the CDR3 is TGTGCCAGCAGCTTAGCGGTGTCGGCGGGGGAGGAGTACTTC.

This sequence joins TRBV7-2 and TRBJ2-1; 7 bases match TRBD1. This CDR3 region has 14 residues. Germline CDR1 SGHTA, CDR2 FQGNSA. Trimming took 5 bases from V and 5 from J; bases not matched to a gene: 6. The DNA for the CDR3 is TGTGCCAGCAGCCATATGACAGGGCACAATGAGCAGTTCTTC. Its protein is CASSHMTGHNEQFF.

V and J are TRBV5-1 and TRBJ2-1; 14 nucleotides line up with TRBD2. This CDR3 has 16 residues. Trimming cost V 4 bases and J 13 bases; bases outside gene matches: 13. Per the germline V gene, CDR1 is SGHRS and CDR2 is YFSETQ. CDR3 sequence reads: CASSGLERTSGRTQFF. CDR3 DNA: TGCGCCAGCAGCGGGCTAGAAAGGACTAGCGGGAGGACACAGTTCTTC.

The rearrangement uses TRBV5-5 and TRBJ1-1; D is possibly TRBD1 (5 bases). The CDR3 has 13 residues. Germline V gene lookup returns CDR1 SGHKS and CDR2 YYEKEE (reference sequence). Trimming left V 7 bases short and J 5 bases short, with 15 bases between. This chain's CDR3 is CASGGAERTEAFF. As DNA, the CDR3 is TGTGCCAGCGGCGGGGCGGAGCGGACTGAAGCTTTCTTT.

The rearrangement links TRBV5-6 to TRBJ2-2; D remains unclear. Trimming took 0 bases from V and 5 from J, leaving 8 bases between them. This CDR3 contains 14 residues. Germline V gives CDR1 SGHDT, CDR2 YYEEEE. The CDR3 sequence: CASSLASPTGELFF. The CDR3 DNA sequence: TGTGCCAGCAGCTTGGCCTCGCCGACCGGGGAGCTGTTTTTT. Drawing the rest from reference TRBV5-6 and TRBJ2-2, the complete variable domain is DAGVTQSPTHLIKTRGQQVTLRCSPKSGHDTVSWYQQALGQGPQFIFQYYEEEERQRGNFPDRFSGHQFPNYSSELNVNALLLGDSALYLCASSLASPTGELFFGEGSRLTVL.

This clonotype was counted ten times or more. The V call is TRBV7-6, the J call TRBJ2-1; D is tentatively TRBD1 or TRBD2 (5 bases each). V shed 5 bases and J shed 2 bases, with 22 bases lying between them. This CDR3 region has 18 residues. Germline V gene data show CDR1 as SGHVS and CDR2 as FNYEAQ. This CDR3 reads CASSPEASWGLAYNEQFF. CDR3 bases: TGTGCCAGCAGCCCAGAGGCTAGTTGGGGGTTAGCCTACAATGAGCAGTTCTTC.

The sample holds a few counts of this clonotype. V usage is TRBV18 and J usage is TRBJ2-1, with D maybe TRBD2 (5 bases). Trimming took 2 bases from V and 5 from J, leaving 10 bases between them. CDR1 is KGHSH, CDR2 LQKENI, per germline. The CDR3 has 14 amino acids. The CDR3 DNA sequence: TGTGCCAGCTCACCATCCCTAGCAGACAATGAGCAGTTCTTC. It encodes CASSPSLADNEQFF.

For the CDR3, the DNA is TGTGCCAGCAACGATCCCGGGACAGGGGGCTCCTATGGCTACACCTTC. It codes for CASNDPGTGGSYGYTF. J is TRBJ1-2 and V is TRBV11-2, with 12 nucleotides matching TRBD1. V shed 7 bases and J 4 bases; nucleotides not matched to a gene: 10. Germline V gene sequence: CDR1 SGHAT, CDR2 FQNNGV. The CDR3 spans 16 residues.